This TCR beta chain was captured by sequencing in a study of blood T cell repertoires in COVID-19. As for the study in general: Collection of acute and convalescent COVID-19 samples took place in the United States, Italy and Spain. The cDNA or gDNA used as material had been derived from T cells, B-cell-depleted T cells, or PBMCs.

Per the germline V gene, CDR1 is MNHEY and CDR2 is SVGAGI. This CDR3 comprises 11 residues. Repertoires were generated with immunoSEQ multiplex PCR, while TCRdb's copy carries only in-frame clones and drops some. The sample has about 260,000 clones; roughly nine tenths are singletons. For this clone: The junction departs from germline at one end; a sequencing error may be responsible.

The specimen was peripheral blood. The TCR was taken from a man aged 40-55 years with active or convalescent COVID-19. The V gene is TRBV6-5, the J gene TRBJ2-3, with D possibly matching TRBD2 (6 bases). The CDR3 DNA reads TGTGCCAGCAGGTGGTACTGGGAGGAGGATTTT. This sequence encodes CASRWYWEEDF.